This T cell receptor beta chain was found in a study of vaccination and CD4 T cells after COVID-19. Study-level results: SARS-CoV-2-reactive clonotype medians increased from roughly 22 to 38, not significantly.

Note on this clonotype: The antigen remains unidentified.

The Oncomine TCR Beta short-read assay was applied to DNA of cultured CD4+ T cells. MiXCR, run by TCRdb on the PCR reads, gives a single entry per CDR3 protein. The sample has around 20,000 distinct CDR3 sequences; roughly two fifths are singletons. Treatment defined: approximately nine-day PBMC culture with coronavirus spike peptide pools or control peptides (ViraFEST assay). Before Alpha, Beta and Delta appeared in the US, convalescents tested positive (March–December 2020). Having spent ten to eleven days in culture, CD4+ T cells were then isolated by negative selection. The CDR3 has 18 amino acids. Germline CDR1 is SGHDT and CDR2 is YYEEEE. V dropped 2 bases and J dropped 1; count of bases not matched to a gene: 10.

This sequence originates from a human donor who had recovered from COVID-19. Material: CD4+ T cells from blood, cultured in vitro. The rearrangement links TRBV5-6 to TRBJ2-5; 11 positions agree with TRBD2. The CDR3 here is CASSFPAGTSGIQETQYF. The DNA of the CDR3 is TGTGCCAGCAGCTTCCCAGCCGGGACTAGCGGAATCCAAGAGACCCAGTACTTC.